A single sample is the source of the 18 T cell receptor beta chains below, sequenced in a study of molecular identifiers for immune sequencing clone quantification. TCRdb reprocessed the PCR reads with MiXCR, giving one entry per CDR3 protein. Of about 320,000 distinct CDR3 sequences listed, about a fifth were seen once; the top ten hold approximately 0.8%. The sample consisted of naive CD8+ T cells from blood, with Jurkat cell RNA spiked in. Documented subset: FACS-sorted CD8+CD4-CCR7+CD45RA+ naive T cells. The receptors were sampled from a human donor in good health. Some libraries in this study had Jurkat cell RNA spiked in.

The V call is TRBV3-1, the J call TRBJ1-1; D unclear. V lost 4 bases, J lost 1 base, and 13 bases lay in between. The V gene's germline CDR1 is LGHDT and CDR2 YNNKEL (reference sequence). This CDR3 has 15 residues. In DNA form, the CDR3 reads TGTGCCAGCAGCCTCTCGATAGAGGGGAACACTGAAGCTTTCTTT. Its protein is CASSLSIEGNTEAFF. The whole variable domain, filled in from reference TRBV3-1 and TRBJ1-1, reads DTAVSQTPKYLVTQMGNDKSIKCEQNLGHDTMYWYKQDSKKFLKIMFSYNNKELIINETVPNRFSPKSPDKAHLNLHINSLELGDSAVYFCASSLSIEGNTEAFFGQGTRLTVV.

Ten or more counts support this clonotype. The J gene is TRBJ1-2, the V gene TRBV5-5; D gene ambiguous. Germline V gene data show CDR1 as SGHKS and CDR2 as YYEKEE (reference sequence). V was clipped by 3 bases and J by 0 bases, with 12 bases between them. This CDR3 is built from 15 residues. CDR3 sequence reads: CASSWDVTANYGYTF. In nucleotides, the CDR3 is TGTGCCAGCAGCTGGGATGTCACAGCTAACTATGGCTACACCTTC.

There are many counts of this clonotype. In nucleotides, the CDR3 is TGTGCCAGCAGCTCAACCGTGGGGAAAGCTAACTATGGCTACACCTTC. It is translated as CASSSTVGKANYGYTF. The chain combines TRBV7-9 with TRBJ1-2; D gene uncertain. V was clipped by 4 bases and J by 0 bases, with 15 bases between them. The CDR3 is 16 amino acids. Germline values: CDR1 SEHNR, CDR2 FQNEAQ (reference sequence).

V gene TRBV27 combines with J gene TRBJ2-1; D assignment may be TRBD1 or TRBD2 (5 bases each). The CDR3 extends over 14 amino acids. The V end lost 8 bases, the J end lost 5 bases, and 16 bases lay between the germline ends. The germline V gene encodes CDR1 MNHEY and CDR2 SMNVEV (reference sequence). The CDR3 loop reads CASLNRDGHNEQFF. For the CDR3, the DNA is TGTGCCAGCTTAAACCGGGACGGTCACAATGAGCAGTTCTTC.

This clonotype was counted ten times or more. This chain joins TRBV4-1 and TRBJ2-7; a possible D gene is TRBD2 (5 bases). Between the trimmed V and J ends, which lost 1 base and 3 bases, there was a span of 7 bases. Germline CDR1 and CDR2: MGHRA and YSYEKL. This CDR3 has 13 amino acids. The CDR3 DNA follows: TGCGCCAGCAGCCAAGGAGGGTACTACGAGCAGTACTTC. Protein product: CASSQGGYYEQYF.

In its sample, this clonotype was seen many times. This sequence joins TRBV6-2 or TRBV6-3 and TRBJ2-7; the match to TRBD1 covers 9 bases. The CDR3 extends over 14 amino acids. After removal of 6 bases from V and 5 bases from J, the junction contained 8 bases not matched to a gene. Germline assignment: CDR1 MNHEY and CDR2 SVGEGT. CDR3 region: CASRSDRGWDEQYF. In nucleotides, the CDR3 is TGTGCCAGCAGATCGGACAGGGGTTGGGACGAGCAGTACTTC.

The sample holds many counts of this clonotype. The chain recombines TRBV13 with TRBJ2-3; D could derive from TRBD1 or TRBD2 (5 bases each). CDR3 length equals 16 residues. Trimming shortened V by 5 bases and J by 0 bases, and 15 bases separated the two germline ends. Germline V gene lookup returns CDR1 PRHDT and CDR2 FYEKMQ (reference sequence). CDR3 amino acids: CASSQTGTSSTDTQYF. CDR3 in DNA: TGTGCCAGCAGCCAGACCGGGACCTCTAGCACAGATACGCAGTATTTT.

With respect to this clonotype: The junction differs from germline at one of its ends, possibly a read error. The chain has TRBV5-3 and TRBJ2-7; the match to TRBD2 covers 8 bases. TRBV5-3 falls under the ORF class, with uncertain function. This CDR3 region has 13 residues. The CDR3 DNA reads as TGTGCCAGCAGCGTCGGGGGGGGCGACGAGCGGTACTTC. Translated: CASSVGGGDERYF.

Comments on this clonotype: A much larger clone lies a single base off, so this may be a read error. The CDR3: CSARDRDPYNSPLHF. The CDR3 nucleotides read TGCAGTGCTAGGGACAGGGACCCCTATAATTCACCCCTCCACTTT. This rearrangement joins TRBV20-1 to TRBJ1-6, with 8 positions matching TRBD1. Germline lookup yields CDR1 DFQATT and CDR2 SNEGSKA (reference sequence). Trimming at V came to 3 bases and at J to 2 bases, leaving 3 bases not matched to a gene. This CDR3 region has 15 residues.

The CDR3 protein is CASSLWRSDTQYF. DNA of the CDR3: TGTGCCAGCAGTTTGTGGCGATCAGATACGCAGTATTTT. The chain links TRBV12-3 or TRBV12-4 to TRBJ2-3; D not resolved. V was trimmed by 3 bases and J by 4 bases, leaving 8 bases between them. The CDR3 loop spans 13 amino acids.

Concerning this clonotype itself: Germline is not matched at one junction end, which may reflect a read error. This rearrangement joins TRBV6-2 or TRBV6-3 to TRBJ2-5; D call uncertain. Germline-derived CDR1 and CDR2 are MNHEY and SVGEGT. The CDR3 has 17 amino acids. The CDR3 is CASSYPPLLGLLEAQYF. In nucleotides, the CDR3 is TGTGCCAGCAGTTACCCTCCTTTGCTGGGCCTCTTAGAGGCCCAGTACTTC.

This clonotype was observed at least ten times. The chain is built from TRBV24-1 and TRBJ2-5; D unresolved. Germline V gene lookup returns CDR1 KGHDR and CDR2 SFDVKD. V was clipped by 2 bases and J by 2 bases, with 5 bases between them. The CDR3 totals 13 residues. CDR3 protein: CATSDYMQETQYF. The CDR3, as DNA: TGTGCCACCAGTGATTATATGCAAGAGACCCAGTACTTC.

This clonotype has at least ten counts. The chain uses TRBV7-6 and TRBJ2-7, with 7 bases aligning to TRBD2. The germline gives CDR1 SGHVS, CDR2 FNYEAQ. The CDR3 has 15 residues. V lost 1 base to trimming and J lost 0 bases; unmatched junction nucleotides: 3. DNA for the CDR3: TGTGCCAGCAGCTTAGGTAGCGGGTACTCCTACGAGCAGTACTTC. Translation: CASSLGSGYSYEQYF.

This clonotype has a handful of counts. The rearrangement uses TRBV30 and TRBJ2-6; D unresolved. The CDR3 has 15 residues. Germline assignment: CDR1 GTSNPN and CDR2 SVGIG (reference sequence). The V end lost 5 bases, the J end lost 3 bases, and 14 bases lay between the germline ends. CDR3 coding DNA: TGTGCCTGGGATCAAGGGATTTTTGGGGCCAACGTCCTGACTTTC. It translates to CAWDQGIFGANVLTF.

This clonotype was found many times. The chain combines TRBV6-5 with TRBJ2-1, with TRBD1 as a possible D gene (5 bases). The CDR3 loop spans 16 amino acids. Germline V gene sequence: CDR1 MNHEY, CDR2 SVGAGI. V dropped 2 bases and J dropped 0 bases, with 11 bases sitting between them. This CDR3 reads CASSYGPTVSYNEQFF. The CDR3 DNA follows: TGTGCCAGCAGTTACGGACCGACAGTCTCCTACAATGAGCAGTTCTTC.

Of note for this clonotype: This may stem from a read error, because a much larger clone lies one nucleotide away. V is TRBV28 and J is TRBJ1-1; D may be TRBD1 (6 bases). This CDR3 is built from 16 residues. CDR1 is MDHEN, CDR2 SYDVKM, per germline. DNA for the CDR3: TGTGCCAGCAGTTGGGCGCGGGGGGCCCTGAACGCTGAAGCTTTCTTT. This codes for CASSWARGALNAEAFF.

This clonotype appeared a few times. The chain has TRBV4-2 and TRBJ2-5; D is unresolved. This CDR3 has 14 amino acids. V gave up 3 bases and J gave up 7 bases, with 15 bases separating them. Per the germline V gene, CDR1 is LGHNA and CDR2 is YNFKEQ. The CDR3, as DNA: TGTGCCAGCAGCCAGCCCATCGGTTCAGGGACCCAGTACTTC. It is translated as CASSQPIGSGTQYF.

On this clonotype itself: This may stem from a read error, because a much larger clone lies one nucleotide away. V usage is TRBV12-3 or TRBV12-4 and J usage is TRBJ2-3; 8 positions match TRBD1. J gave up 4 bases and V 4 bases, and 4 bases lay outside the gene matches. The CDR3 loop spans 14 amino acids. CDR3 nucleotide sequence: TGTGCCAGCAGTTCGACAGGGGACCCAGATACGCAGTATTTT. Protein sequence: CASSSTGDPDTQYF.